Below, 11 T cell receptor beta chains from the same sample are listed, as sequenced in a study of blood T cells in healthy people across ages. The authors ran a second PCR of roughly 6 to 12 cycles using a sample-barcoded 5' primer and a J-beta primer mix. TCRdb reanalysed the 5' RACE reads using MiXCR and keeps one entry per CDR3 protein. This table holds 800,000 to 1,000,000 distinct CDR3 sequences, around 48% found once. The source material was blood. The receptor source for this set is a man under 40 in good health.

This clonotype was seen only a few times. This may be a read error, as it is one base from a much larger clone. The chain uses TRBV20-1 and TRBJ2-5; 8 positions agree with TRBD2. From germline, CDR1 is DFQATT and CDR2 SNEGSKA (reference sequence). This CDR3 region has 12 residues. J gave up 11 bases and V 6 bases, and 11 bases lay outside the gene matches. CDR3 residues: CSAQRGYNEQYF. The CDR3 DNA sequence: TGCAGTGCCCAGCGGGGGTACAATGAGCAGTACTTC.

V is TRBV7-9 and J is TRBJ2-5; no clear D gene. Trimming removed 2 bases from V and 11 bases from J, with 18 bases in between. There are 14 residues in the CDR3. The V gene's germline CDR1 is SEHNR and CDR2 FQNEAQ (reference sequence). CDR3 DNA sequence: TGTGCCAGCAGCTTATTAGCCTGGAACAATGAGCAGTACTTC. Translating it yields CASSLLAWNNEQYF.

This clonotype occurred once. The chain recombines TRBV15 with TRBJ1-5, with D uncertain. V lost 9 bases, J lost 2 bases, and 17 bases lay in between. The CDR3 totals 15 residues. Germline V lookup: CDR1 LNHNV, CDR2 YYDKDF (reference sequence). CDR3 loop: CATGKDGSGNQPQHF. CDR3 DNA sequence: TGTGCCACTGGTAAGGACGGGTCGGGCAATCAGCCCCAGCATTTT.

The rearrangement uses TRBV20-1 and TRBJ2-5; the D gene could be TRBD1 or TRBD2 (5 bases each). Trimming pared 0 bases from V and 5 bases from J, leaving 13 bases between. From germline, CDR1 is DFQATT and CDR2 SNEGSKA (reference sequence). There are 14 residues in the CDR3. As DNA, the CDR3 is TGCAGTGCTAGAGATTCACGGGACCTTGAGACCCAGTACTTC. This translates into CSARDSRDLETQYF.

Many counts were recorded for this clonotype. The chain combines TRBV28 with TRBJ2-7, with D perhaps TRBD1 (6 bases). The V and J ends lost 4 bases and 4 bases respectively, with 17 bases between them. Germline V lookup: CDR1 MDHEN, CDR2 SYDVKM. This CDR3 contains 15 residues. The CDR3 sequence is CASSSPGAVEYEQYF. The DNA of the CDR3 is TGTGCCAGCAGTTCCCCAGGGGCAGTTGAGTACGAGCAGTACTTC.

V usage is TRBV20-1 and J usage is TRBJ2-1, with a tentative D call TRBD1 (6 bases). Trimming pared 2 bases from V and 2 bases from J, leaving 10 bases between. From germline, CDR1 is DFQATT and CDR2 SNEGSKA (reference sequence). This CDR3 is built from 14 residues. The CDR3 loop is CSARTGFPYNEQFF. The CDR3 region has the DNA TGCAGTGCTAGAACAGGGTTCCCCTACAATGAGCAGTTCTTC.

This clonotype was found a few times. The CDR3 region has the DNA TGTGCCACCAGCAGAGATCCAATTGGGGGAGCCTACGAGCAGTACTTC. Its protein is CATSRDPIGGAYEQYF. The gene calls are TRBV15 and TRBJ2-7; D possibly uses TRBD1 or TRBD2 (5 bases each). Trimming shortened V by 0 bases and J by 2 bases, and 14 bases separated the two germline ends. Germline CDR1 and CDR2: LNHNV and YYDKDF (reference sequence). The CDR3 runs 16 residues.

CDR3 residues: CASSVAPVAGGADTQYF. CDR3 in DNA: TGTGCCAGCAGCGTAGCCCCTGTGGCGGGGGGAGCAGATACGCAGTATTTT. The J gene is TRBJ2-3, the V gene TRBV9, with 8 nucleotides matching TRBD2. Trimming cost V 0 bases and J 4 bases; bases outside gene matches: 10. The V gene's germline CDR1 is SGDLS and CDR2 YYNGEE. The CDR3 consists of 17 residues.

This clonotype showed up just a few times. The gene calls are TRBV12-3 or TRBV12-4 and TRBJ2-7; the D is unclear. V was pared by 8 bases and J by 6 bases, with 14 bases between. The CDR3 is 12 residues long. This CDR3 is CASGFWRSEQYF. The CDR3 DNA sequence: TGTGCCAGCGGGTTTTGGAGAAGCGAGCAGTACTTC.

This clonotype was counted between two and nine times. The rearrangement links TRBV13 to TRBJ2-1; TRBD2 matches at 11 bases. Per germline, CDR1 PRHDT and CDR2 FYEKMQ (reference sequence). The V segment lost 5 bases and the J segment 2 bases; nucleotides outside the gene matches: 5. The CDR3 totals 16 residues. CDR3 DNA sequence: TGTGCCAGCAGCCTCCTACTAGCGGGAGCCTACAATGAGCAGTTCTTC. Amino acid sequence: CASSLLLAGAYNEQFF.

This clonotype was found many times. The chain recombines TRBV6-1 with TRBJ2-7; D not resolved. This CDR3 contains 13 residues. The V gene lost 2 bases and the J gene lost 4 bases, with 9 bases spanning the gap. Germline loops: CDR1 MNHNS, CDR2 SASEGT. The CDR3 region has the DNA TGTGCCAGCAGTGAAATGTCGGCTTACGAGCAGTACTTC. The encoded protein is CASSEMSAYEQYF.